This T cell receptor beta chain appears in the sequencing data of a study of blood T cell repertoires in COVID-19. Whole-study context: The United States, Italy and Spain were the sources of the acute and convalescent COVID-19 samples. The analysed material was cDNA or gDNA that came from T cells, B-cell-depleted T cells, or PBMCs.

In the study's own analysis: Cell counts per sample came from amplifying reference gene primers. Profiling relied on immunoSEQ multiplex PCR, and the TCRdb table lists in-frame clones only, not all of them. V, J and clone size are those of that table, while D and trimming were read from the DNA. The sample lists 50,000 to 60,000 clones; 85% to 90% were seen once. This clone was counted a few times. The CDR3 contains 16 residues. Looked up from germline, CDR1 is SGHVS and CDR2 is FNYEAQ. V was clipped by 4 bases and J by 1 base; unmatched bases: 8. This sequence originates from a human donor in a cohort sampled during active COVID-19. V gene TRBV7-6 combines with J gene TRBJ2-7; 9 bases map to TRBD1. Sequenced sample: peripheral blood. CDR3 loop: CASSSNRGQGSYEQYF. The CDR3 nucleotides are TGTGCCAGCAGCTCGAACAGGGGGCAGGGGTCCTACGAGCAGTACTTC. The variable domain in full, completed from reference TRBV7-6 and TRBJ2-7, reads GAGVSQSPRYKVTKRGQDVALRCDPISGHVSLYWYRQALGQGPEFLTYFNYEAQQDKSGLPNDRFSAERPEGSISTLTIQRTEQRDSAMYRCASSSNRGQGSYEQYFGPGTRLTVT.